This TCR beta chain was identified during a study of T cell responses to AZD1222 COVID-19 vaccine. Study-wide points: Spike-specific TCR breadth and depth were elevated following two AZD1222 doses. It should be noted that donors were predominantly white British and more often female, and clonal diversity was possibly underestimated. Among vaccine-associated CD4 TCRs, coverage spanned spike, with dominance at 160-218 and 743-854.

Samples with a second dose at about 4 or about 12 weeks were pooled together. Assay: immunoSEQ multiplex PCR; the TCRdb copy retains only in-frame clones and omits some. The sample shows 250,000 to 300,000 clones, approximately 94% of them seen only once. CDR3 length: 16 amino acids. The germline CDR1 and CDR2 sequences are SGHVS and FQNEAQ. Deletions cut 3 bases from V and 3 bases from J, with 15 bases between. Notes on this clone: Its cognate antigen is unknown.

Sample: peripheral blood, taken 28 days after the second AZD1222 dose. The chain carries TRBV7-8 and TRBJ2-1; D is perhaps TRBD1 or TRBD2 (5 bases each). The clonotype comes from an adult who received the AZD1222 COVID-19 vaccine. The CDR3 reads CASSFNRDRGYNEQFF. CDR3 in DNA: TGTGCCAGCAGCTTCAACCGGGACCGAGGCTACAATGAGCAGTTCTTC.